This entry is about one T cell receptor (beta chain). The antigen remains undetermined. These data originate in a study of cytomegalovirus exposure and HLA in healthy donors. Points from the study as a whole: Donors belonging to an Asian-associated ancestry cluster reportedly showed fewer N-insertions in productive TCRs than the approximately 680-donor mean, according to what a later analysis found.

Researchers ran the PCR with 60 Vbeta and 13 Jbeta primers. Some clones are missing from TCRdb's copy, which holds only in-frame ones; the method was immunoSEQ multiplex PCR. The sample has about 140,000 clones, 80% seen once; the top ten hold 5.1%. Sequencing was carried out using PBMCs. This TCR came from a male donor in good health and CMV-seronegative.

The CDR3 is CSVRGQGSNTEAFF. In DNA form, the CDR3 reads TGCAGCGTTCGGGGACAGGGATCGAACACTGAAGCTTTCTTT. The chain combines TRBV29-1 with TRBJ1-1; 9 bases are a match to TRBD1. The CDR3 is 14 amino acids. CDR1 is SQVTM, CDR2 ANQGSEA, per germline. V dropped 5 bases and J dropped 1; count of bases not matched to a gene: 5.